This T cell receptor (beta chain) was observed in a study of T cell responses to AZD1222 COVID-19 vaccine. Profiled with immunoSEQ multiplex PCR; TCRdb holds only in-frame clones, not every one. The top ten hold approximately 7% of the sample, which has about 130,000 clones, approximately 94% seen once. A remark on this clone: The antigen remains undetermined.

In germline, CDR1 is LGHDT, CDR2 YNNKEL (reference sequence). Trimming stripped 7 bases from V and 3 bases from J, with 19 bases between. The CDR3 sequence is 15 residues long. General study results and limits: Clonal diversity was possibly underestimated, and white British individuals and females predominated among donors. Reportedly, close to half of spike-specific TCRs are directed against unmutated variant regions. Regions 160-218 and 743-854 dominated among vaccine-associated CD4 TCRs spanning spike.

The chain employs TRBV3-1 (or the pseudogene TRBV3-2) and TRBJ2-7; a weak D match, TRBD1 (5 bases). The receptor was derived from an adult in good health. The sequencing here drew on peripheral blood, taken on day 0 of AZD1222 vaccination. CDR3 nucleotide sequence: TGTGCCAGCACCCCCGGAACAGGCCCCTTCTACGAGCAGTACTTC. This sequence encodes CASTPGTGPFYEQYF.